The next 23 T cell receptor beta chains were all read from a single sample in a study of a mutant IDH1 vaccine in newly diagnosed glioma. Sequencing used immunoSEQ multiplex PCR; TCRdb keeps in-frame clones, though not all of them. The sample has more than 55,000 clones, about 81% seen once. Their antigens remain unidentified. The sample's time point: week 23, last vaccination. Vaccination comprised doses that each held 300 ug of mutant IDH1 20-mer peptide, plus topical imiquimod. This specimen was PBMCs, taken from a glioma patient whose treatment included an IDH1 peptide vaccine. These receptors all stem from a woman between 40 and 50 years old with glioma. Some clones in this sample may be carry-over from other donors' samples.

This clone was recorded a few times. The chain couples TRBV30 to TRBJ1-2; 7 bases are shared with TRBD1. V gave up 0 bases and J gave up 10 bases; unmatched junction bases: 11. CDR1 is GTSNPN, CDR2 SVGIG, per germline (reference sequence). CDR3 length: 14 residues. CDR3 sequence: CAWSVGGAGGYYTF. DNA of the CDR3: TGTGCCTGGAGTGTTGGAGGGGCAGGGGGATACTACACCTTC.

The table lists this clone with a few counts. V is TRBV2 and J is TRBJ2-2; 9 bases are a match to TRBD1. Germline trimming cut 3 bases from V and 5 bases from J; bases unmatched to any gene: 4. The germline CDR1 and CDR2 sequences are SNHLY and FYNNEI. The CDR3 spans 15 residues. In DNA form, the CDR3 reads TGTGCCAGCAGTGACGACAGGGGGATAACCGGGGAGCTGTTTTTT. The encoded protein is CASSDDRGITGELFF.

This clone appeared a few times. This chain joins TRBV15 and TRBJ1-1; D gene unclear. Germline V gene sequence: CDR1 LNHNV, CDR2 YYDKDF (reference sequence). The CDR3 contains 12 residues. Trimming cost V 4 bases and J 11 bases, with 14 bases left between them. CDR3 coding DNA: TGTGCCACCAGCAAGACCCCGGAGGAGGCTTTCTTT. Translating it yields CATSKTPEEAFF.

This chain links TRBV6-6 with TRBJ2-5; 7 bases fit TRBD1. This CDR3 spans 14 amino acids. V shed 6 bases and J 5 bases; nucleotides not matched to a gene: 9. Germline V lookup: CDR1 MNHNY, CDR2 SVGAGI (reference sequence). The CDR3 loop is CASRAKGALETQYF. The CDR3 DNA sequence: TGTGCCAGCAGGGCTAAGGGGGCGCTTGAGACCCAGTACTTC.

J is TRBJ2-6 and V is TRBV7-2, with TRBD1 identical over 7 bases. Germline CDR1 and CDR2: SGHTA and FQGNSA. CDR3 length equals 17 residues. V lost 4 bases, J lost 0 bases, and 6 bases stayed unmatched. CDR3 in amino acids: CASSWDSENSGANVLTF. For the CDR3, the DNA is TGTGCCAGCAGCTGGGACAGTGAGAACTCTGGGGCCAACGTCCTGACTTTC.

The rearrangement uses TRBV27 and TRBJ2-7; 9 nucleotides match TRBD1. From germline, CDR1 is MNHEY and CDR2 SMNVEV (reference sequence). The length of the CDR3 is 14 residues. The trim removed 5 bases at V and 0 bases at J, leaving 2 bases unmatched. CDR3 sequence reads: CASSRQGGSYEQYF. The CDR3 DNA reads as TGTGCCAGCAGTAGACAGGGGGGCTCCTACGAGCAGTACTTC.

The chain joins TRBV2 to TRBJ1-5, with D possibly matching TRBD1 (5 bases). V gave up 10 bases and J gave up 5 bases, with 15 bases separating them. Germline V gives CDR1 SNHLY, CDR2 FYNNEI. CDR3 length equals 13 residues. CDR3 protein: CATLPPRDQPQHF. CDR3 nucleotide sequence: TGTGCCACTCTCCCACCCAGGGATCAGCCCCAGCATTTT.

V usage is TRBV6-1 and J usage is TRBJ1-2; D call uncertain. The CDR3 totals 14 residues. The ends were cut back, 1 base at V and 5 bases at J, with 11 bases in the middle. Germline CDR1 MNHNS, CDR2 SASEGT. The CDR3 coding sequence is TGTGCCAGCAGTGAAGGGGTCGGTACTTATGGCTACACCTTC. Its protein product is CASSEGVGTYGYTF.

CDR3 sequence reads: CASSLQRAGNQPQHF. In DNA form, the CDR3 reads TGTGCCAGCAGCCTCCAAAGGGCGGGCAATCAGCCCCAGCATTTT. The J gene is TRBJ1-5, the V gene TRBV6-1, with no clear D. Trimming stripped 6 bases from V and 2 bases from J, with 14 bases between. The germline V gene has CDR1 MNHNS and CDR2 SASEGT. This CDR3 comprises 15 residues.

The chain joins TRBV7-9 to TRBJ1-2; the D gene is possibly TRBD1 (6 bases). This CDR3 has 14 residues. Between the trimmed V and J ends, which lost 6 bases and 2 bases, there was a span of 13 bases. Germline loops: CDR1 SEHNR, CDR2 FQNEAQ (reference sequence). CDR3 protein: CASRGQGKNYGYTF. In DNA form, the CDR3 reads TGTGCCAGCAGGGGGCAGGGGAAGAACTATGGCTACACCTTC.

This chain uses TRBV6-6 with TRBJ2-6, with a weak D call TRBD1 (6 bases). This CDR3 has 15 amino acids. The germline CDR1 and CDR2 sequences are MNHNY and SVGAGI (reference sequence). Trimming shortened V by 5 bases and J by 0 bases, and 8 bases separated the two germline ends. The CDR3 DNA is TGTGCCAGCAGTGGACAGAACTCTGGGGCCAACGTCCTGACTTTC. This sequence encodes CASSGQNSGANVLTF.

The chain has TRBV9 and TRBJ1-3, with 7 bases that match TRBD1. This CDR3 is built from 16 residues. V lost 4 bases and J lost 0; bases outside the gene matches: 7. CDR1 and CDR2 from the germline V gene are SGDLS and YYNGEE. In DNA form, the CDR3 reads TGTGCCAGCAGCTCCCCCCGACAGGGCTCTGGAAACACCATATATTTT. Protein sequence: CASSSPRQGSGNTIYF.

This chain joins TRBV4-1 and TRBJ2-7, with TRBD1 matching 7 bases. CDR1 and CDR2 (germline): MGHRA, YSYEKL. Trimming removed 4 bases from V and 2 bases from J; junction bases left unmatched: 8. The CDR3 is 15 amino acids. CDR3 residues: CASSPTRDRAYEQYF. CDR3 DNA: TGCGCCAGCAGCCCGACCCGGGACAGAGCCTACGAGCAGTACTTC.

The chain is built from TRBV20-1 and TRBJ1-1; D is perhaps TRBD1 (6 bases). From germline, CDR1 is DFQATT and CDR2 SNEGSKA (reference sequence). The CDR3 totals 11 residues. Here the CDR3 reads CTGGGQGEAFF. For the CDR3, the DNA is TGCACCGGGGGGGGCCAGGGTGAAGCTTTCTTT.

In the case of this clone: The junction does not match germline at one end; this may be a read error. The rearrangement uses TRBV7-7 and TRBJ2-7; D is undetermined. CDR1 and CDR2 from the germline V gene are SSHAT and FNYEAQ (reference sequence). The CDR3 totals 13 residues. The CDR3 coding sequence is TGTGCTAGCAGCTTGGGAAGGGACTACGAGCAGTACTTC. This translates into CASSLGRDYEQYF.

This chain uses TRBV5-5 with TRBJ1-1; D gene unclear. This CDR3 region has 14 residues. Germline lookup yields CDR1 SGHKS and CDR2 YYEKEE (reference sequence). V lost 5 bases and J lost 6, with 17 bases in between. CDR3: CASSFRPGESEAFF. The CDR3, as DNA: TGTGCCAGCAGTTTCAGACCGGGCGAGTCTGAAGCTTTCTTT.

This clone has a handful of counts. V is TRBV11-2 and J is TRBJ1-3, with D unresolved. Trimming cost V 4 bases and J 4 bases, with 11 bases left between them. The CDR3 is made up of 14 amino acids. Looked up from germline, CDR1 is SGHAT and CDR2 is FQNNGV. CDR3 sequence: CASSSSRGGNTIYF. The DNA for the CDR3 is TGTGCCAGCAGCTCAAGTCGTGGAGGAAACACCATATATTTT.

The V call is TRBV13, the J call TRBJ1-2; D might be TRBD1 (5 bases). Germline V CDR1 and CDR2: PRHDT, FYEKMQ (reference sequence). V lost 2 bases and J lost 3, with 7 bases in between. The CDR3 is 13 residues long. The DNA for the CDR3 is TGTGCCAGCAGCTTAATGGGGGACTATGGCTACACCTTC. It translates to CASSLMGDYGYTF.

The genes are TRBV7-9 and TRBJ2-2; TRBD1 is a possible D gene (5 bases). This CDR3 region has 15 residues. Between the trimmed V and J ends, which lost 5 bases and 6 bases, there was a span of 16 bases. Germline CDR1 reads SEHNR; CDR2 reads FQNEAQ (reference sequence). This chain's CDR3 is CASSGPRVSAGELFF. CDR3 bases: TGTGCCAGCAGCGGCCCCAGGGTTAGTGCCGGGGAGCTGTTTTTT.

This sequence joins TRBV5-6 and TRBJ1-1, with D tentatively TRBD1 (6 bases). V was pared by 4 bases and J by 1 base, with 17 bases between. CDR3 length: 16 amino acids. Germline CDR1 SGHDT, CDR2 YYEEEE. The CDR3 is CASSQGLGASNTEAFF. CDR3 sequence (DNA): TGTGCCAGCAGCCAAGGCCTGGGGGCTTCGAACACTGAAGCTTTCTTT.

The chain couples TRBV2 to TRBJ1-2, with 12 bases that match TRBD1. CDR3 length equals 16 residues. J gave up 4 bases and V 5 bases, and 8 bases lay outside the gene matches. Per germline, CDR1 SNHLY and CDR2 FYNNEI. The CDR3 is CASSRDRGQGGYGYTF. The CDR3 DNA follows: TGTGCCAGCAGTAGGGACAGGGGGCAAGGCGGCTATGGCTACACCTTC.

The rearrangement joins TRBV9 to TRBJ1-2, with TRBD1 matching over 7 bases. V trimming: 4 bases; J trimming: 4 bases; junction bases outside the gene matches: 10. The CDR3 consists of 15 residues. The germline gives CDR1 SGDLS, CDR2 YYNGEE. CDR3 nucleotide sequence: TGTGCCAGCAGCCCCCGGGAGGGGGCGGGCTATGGCTACACCTTC. Translating it yields CASSPREGAGYGYTF.

This clone was picked up a small number of times. The chain is built from TRBV27 and TRBJ1-4, with D unresolved. CDR3 length: 15 residues. Germline CDR1 and CDR2: MNHEY and SMNVEV (reference sequence). Trimming removed 5 bases at V and 8 bases at J, with 18 bases between. This chain's CDR3 is CASSPSGQWKEKLFF. The CDR3 nucleotides read TGTGCCAGCAGTCCCTCTGGGCAGTGGAAGGAAAAACTGTTTTTT.